This T cell receptor beta chain was documented in a study of blood T cell repertoires in COVID-19. This clone was counted a single time. Only in-frame clones appear in the TCRdb table, and some are missing; sequencing was by immunoSEQ multiplex PCR. The repertoire has 250,000 to 300,000 clones, approximately 91% of them found once; the top ten carry about 2.2%. The sample consisted of peripheral blood. The TCR sequence derives from a woman aged 25 to 39 with COVID-19, enrolled during active disease.

CDR3 sequence (DNA): TGTGCCAGCAGCCCTGTGGGACAGTACACTGAAGCTTTCTTT. It codes for CASSPVGQYTEAFF. V usage is TRBV11-2 and J usage is TRBJ1-1; 7 bases map to TRBD1. Germline V gene data show CDR1 as SGHAT and CDR2 as FQNNGV. V was clipped by 5 bases and J by 3 bases; unmatched bases: 6. The CDR3 totals 14 residues.